A single sample is the source of the 28 T cell receptor beta chains below, sequenced in a study of Ad26.COV2.S vaccination and SARS-CoV-2 variants (dated by TCRdb to the early 2020s). The treatment or condition label of this sample denotes: 15 to 20 received Ad26.COV2.S at low or high dose, single or two shots; roughly five received placebo; per-sample allocation not given. For vaccine and placebo recipients, the sequenced repertoires came from samples collected on day 63 after the first injection. The library was obtained by the immunoSEQ multiplex PCR assay. Entries here come from immuneACCESS through TCRdb and include only in-frame sequences with V and J called. Some clones fail to appear in such tables; in the studies checked, an unresolved V gene covers under half of the shortfall, and the cause of the remainder is unknown. This sample gives about 410,000 clones in total; around nine tenths of them show up just once. Jointly, the top ten make up about 2% of the sample.

The sequencing used peripheral blood, collected in a trial of Ad26.COV2.S vaccine versus placebo. Source of these receptors: a person between 18 and 65 years old who received the Ad26.COV2.S COVID-19 vaccine or a placebo.

This rearrangement joins TRBV7-3 to TRBJ2-2; TRBD2 is a possible D gene (6 bases). The germline gives CDR1 SGHTA, CDR2 FQGTGA. The CDR3 totals 16 residues. With 5 bases removed from V and 0 bases from J, the gap between germline ends came to 13 bases. The CDR3 region is CASSPVGGANTGELFF. The CDR3 DNA reads as TGTGCCAGCAGCCCCGTGGGCGGGGCGAACACCGGGGAGCTGTTTTTT.

The chain has TRBV2 and TRBJ2-7, with D possibly TRBD1 on 6 matching bases. The CDR3 totals 15 residues. Germline V gene data show CDR1 as SNHLY and CDR2 as FYNNEI. Trimming pared 8 bases from V and 1 base from J, leaving 18 bases between. CDR3 sequence (DNA): TGTGCCAGCCGTGGGAGACAGGTCCTGTCCTACGAGCAGTACTTC. Protein: CASRGRQVLSYEQYF.

V and J are TRBV6-5 and TRBJ1-1; D is unresolved. The CDR3 covers 12 residues. The V end lost 6 bases, the J end lost 0 bases, and 5 bases lay between the germline ends. Germline lookup yields CDR1 MNHEY and CDR2 SVGAGI. CDR3: CASSNLNTEAFF. CDR3 DNA sequence: TGTGCCAGCAGCAACCTGAACACTGAAGCTTTCTTT.

V usage is TRBV15 and J usage is TRBJ2-1; D remains unclear. With 7 bases removed from V and 4 bases from J, the gap between germline ends came to 17 bases. CDR1 and CDR2 from the germline V gene are LNHNV and YYDKDF (reference sequence). The CDR3 is 15 residues long. CDR3 nucleotide sequence: TGTGCCACCACCATTGACTCGACCTCATACAATGAGCAGTTCTTC. Translated, it gives CATTIDSTSYNEQFF.

Details on this clone: At the DNA level, this CDR3 is encoded by other sequences in the same sample as well. This chain connects TRBV7-3 to TRBJ2-3; 8 positions match TRBD2. V was clipped by 1 base and J by 0 bases; unmatched bases: 0. CDR1 SGHTA and CDR2 FQGTGA come from the germline V gene. This CDR3 region has 15 residues. The CDR3 nucleotides read TGTGCCAGCAGCTTAAGCGGGGGGAGCACAGATACGCAGTATTTT. It specifies CASSLSGGSTDTQYF.

The rearrangement links TRBV3-1 (or the pseudogene TRBV3-2) to TRBJ2-1; TRBD2 matches at 10 bases. The CDR3 has 14 amino acids. Germline CDR1 is LGHDT and CDR2 is YNNKEL (reference sequence). Trimming took 6 bases from V and 10 from J; bases not matched to a gene: 9. The CDR3 region has the DNA TGTGCCAGCAGACAAACGGGACTAGCGAGAGAGCAGTTCTTC. It specifies CASRQTGLAREQFF.

The V gene is TRBV6-5, the J gene TRBJ2-1; 10 bases match TRBD2. Per the germline V gene, CDR1 is MNHEY and CDR2 is SVGAGI. With V trimmed by 8 bases and J by 10 bases, 14 bases remained unmatched. The CDR3 has 15 residues. CDR3 in DNA: TGTGCCAGCGGCGAGAGTGGACTAGCGGAGCCCGAGCAGTTCTTC. Translated: CASGESGLAEPEQFF.

This clone occurred once. The chain links TRBV5-6 to TRBJ1-3; no definite D call. V lost 0 bases and J lost 0, with 4 bases in between. Germline loops: CDR1 SGHDT, CDR2 YYEEEE. CDR3 length: 14 amino acids. CDR3 nucleotides: TGTGCCAGCAGCTTGGCGGACTCTGGAAACACCATATATTTT. Protein sequence: CASSLADSGNTIYF.

This chain connects TRBV7-8 to TRBJ2-7; D assignment may be TRBD1 or TRBD2 (7 bases each). The CDR3 contains 17 residues. Looked up from germline, CDR1 is SGHVS and CDR2 is FQNEAQ. Between the trimmed V and J ends, which lost 4 bases and 0 bases, there was a span of 19 bases. The CDR3 here is CASSSPGGGESSYEQYF. CDR3 nucleotides: TGTGCCAGCAGCTCACCAGGGGGGGGAGAGAGCTCCTACGAGCAGTACTTC.

J is TRBJ2-1 and V is TRBV29-1; D ambiguous. V lost 3 bases and J 9 bases, leaving 12 bases between the germline ends. The germline gives CDR1 SQVTM, CDR2 ANQGSEA. The CDR3 runs 12 residues. The CDR3 spells CSVEETRIEQFF. DNA of the CDR3: TGCAGCGTTGAGGAGACGCGGATTGAGCAGTTCTTC.

The chain recombines TRBV5-1 with TRBJ1-5; 8 bases map to TRBD1. Unmatched junction bases numbered 2, after V lost 0 bases and J lost 3 bases. Germline assignment: CDR1 SGHRS and CDR2 YFSETQ. The CDR3 has 15 residues. The CDR3 protein is CASSLGDRFNQPQHF. In nucleotides, the CDR3 is TGCGCCAGCAGCTTGGGGGACAGGTTCAATCAGCCCCAGCATTTT.

The chain uses TRBV19 and TRBJ1-2; D may be TRBD1 (6 bases). The CDR3 consists of 13 residues. Germline values: CDR1 LNHDA, CDR2 SQIVND (reference sequence). Trimming shortened V by 9 bases and J by 0 bases, and 11 bases separated the two germline ends. CDR3 in amino acids: CASRDTPNYGYTF. DNA for the CDR3: TGTGCCAGCAGGGACACACCTAACTATGGCTACACCTTC.

V usage is TRBV27 and J usage is TRBJ1-5; D uncertain. Germline lookup yields CDR1 MNHEY and CDR2 SMNVEV (reference sequence). The CDR3 runs to 14 residues. Deletions cut 4 bases from V and 1 base from J, with 8 bases between. DNA for the CDR3: TGTGCCAGCAGTTCCCGTGGGAGCAATCAGCCCCAGCATTTT. Translated: CASSSRGSNQPQHF.

The table lists this clone with a few counts. The chain uses TRBV5-5 and TRBJ1-1; possibly TRBD1 for D (6 bases). V was pared by 3 bases and J by 1 base, with 13 bases between. From germline, CDR1 is SGHKS and CDR2 YYEKEE (reference sequence). The CDR3 covers 15 residues. The chain's CDR3 is CASSSRGAGNTEAFF. The CDR3 DNA follows: TGTGCCAGCAGCTCCAGGGGCGCGGGGAACACTGAAGCTTTCTTT.

V gene TRBV27 combines with J gene TRBJ1-1, with 7 bases identical to TRBD1. This CDR3 region has 15 residues. Per germline, CDR1 MNHEY and CDR2 SMNVEV (reference sequence). Losses at the gene ends were 2 bases for V and 3 bases for J; bases not matched to a gene: 6. CDR3 nucleotide sequence: TGTGCCAGCAGTTTAAGTAGGGGGCAGTACACTGAAGCTTTCTTT. As protein: CASSLSRGQYTEAFF.

This clone was counted a few times. The genes are TRBV5-4 and TRBJ2-7; perhaps D is TRBD1 or TRBD2 (5 bases each). From germline, CDR1 is SGHNT and CDR2 YYREEE (reference sequence). The CDR3 runs to 14 residues. Trimming stripped 3 bases from V and 6 bases from J, with 16 bases between. Here the CDR3 reads CASSSGTRFGEQYF. For the CDR3, the DNA is TGTGCCAGCAGCTCCGGGACGCGGTTTGGCGAGCAGTACTTC.

J is TRBJ2-3 and V is TRBV19; 8 bases agree with TRBD1. Trimming at V came to 6 bases and at J to 4 bases, leaving 3 bases not matched to a gene. Germline V CDR1 and CDR2: LNHDA, SQIVND (reference sequence). This CDR3 is 13 amino acids long. CDR3 coding DNA: TGTGCCAGTAGGCCGACAGGGGCAGATACGCAGTATTTT. Translated: CASRPTGADTQYF.

Concerning this clone: An end of the junction differs from the germline gene, which may be a read error. The chain has TRBV25-1 and TRBJ1-2; unclear D gene. This CDR3 spans 15 amino acids. Germline CDR1 MGHDK, CDR2 SYGVNS. The CDR3 loop is CASSDTITPDYGYTF. In nucleotides, the CDR3 is TGTGCCAGCAGTGATACAATTACTCCCGACTACGGCTACACCTTC.

This chain joins TRBV15 and TRBJ2-5; 7 bases are shared with TRBD2. This CDR3 has 15 amino acids. Germline-derived CDR1 and CDR2 are LNHNV and YYDKDF (reference sequence). After removal of 0 bases from V and 3 bases from J, the junction contained 4 bases not matched to a gene. In DNA, the CDR3 is TGTGCCACCAGCAGAGATCCGCTAGCGGAAGAGACCCAGTACTTC. It specifies CATSRDPLAEETQYF. Full variable domain (remainder filled in from reference TRBV15 and TRBJ2-5): DAMVIQNPRYQVTQFGKPVTLSCSQTLNHNVMYWYQQKSSQAPKLLFHYYDKDFNNEADTPDNFQSRRPNTSFCFLDIRSPGLGDTAMYLCATSRDPLAEETQYFGPGTRLLVL.

The chain recombines TRBV9 with TRBJ1-4; tentative D call: TRBD1 (5 bases). V dropped 2 bases and J dropped 4 bases, with 12 bases sitting between them. The CDR3 contains 15 residues. Germline lookup yields CDR1 SGDLS and CDR2 YYNGEE. CDR3 protein: CASSVTLGVNEKLFF. The CDR3 DNA reads TGTGCCAGCAGCGTCACGTTGGGGGTTAATGAAAAACTGTTTTTT.

The chain recombines TRBV9 with TRBJ2-7; 9 positions agree with TRBD2. Germline-derived CDR1 and CDR2 are SGDLS and YYNGEE. V shed 1 base and J 2 bases; nucleotides not matched to a gene: 4. The CDR3 is made up of 15 amino acids. The CDR3 nucleotides are TGTGCCAGCAGCGTATTAGCGGGAGATACCTACGAGCAGTACTTC. Its protein product is CASSVLAGDTYEQYF.

This chain joins TRBV28 and TRBJ2-2, with D uncertain. The CDR3 is made up of 12 amino acids. Trimming removed 7 bases at V and 5 bases at J, with 8 bases between. Germline assignment: CDR1 MDHEN and CDR2 SYDVKM. For the CDR3, the DNA is TGTGCCAGCAATCGGGTAACCGGGGAGCTGTTTTTT. It codes for CASNRVTGELFF.

With respect to this clone: At one of its ends the junction is not consistent with the germline gene, which may arise from a read error. The V and J genes are TRBV7-6 and TRBJ2-2; D is perhaps TRBD2 (5 bases). The CDR3 is 14 amino acids. Germline CDR1 SGHVS, CDR2 FNYEAQ. The CDR3 bases are TGTGCCAGCAGCCTAGCACCGAACACCGGGGAGCTGTTTTTT. It codes for CASSLAPNTGELFF.

This clone has just one count. The V and J genes are TRBV18 and TRBJ1-1; D is unclear. Deletions cut 2 bases from V and 1 base from J, with 5 bases between. CDR1 KGHSH and CDR2 LQKENI come from the germline V gene. This CDR3 is 13 amino acids long. The CDR3 DNA is TGTGCCAGCTCACCAGAAGGGAACACTGAAGCTTTCTTT. Its translation: CASSPEGNTEAFF.

V gene TRBV11-3 combines with J gene TRBJ1-1, with 8 bases identical to TRBD1. From germline, CDR1 is SGHNT and CDR2 YENEEA. V trimming: 5 bases; J trimming: 5 bases; junction bases outside the gene matches: 10. This CDR3 has 15 residues. The CDR3 here is CASSPPGQGATEAFF. In DNA form, the CDR3 reads TGTGCCAGCAGCCCCCCGGGGCAGGGGGCTACTGAAGCTTTCTTT.

This clone came up once. The gene calls are TRBV6-1 and TRBJ1-5; D is unclear. The CDR3 contains 11 residues. Germline CDR1 and CDR2: MNHNS and SASEGT. With 3 bases removed from V and 9 bases from J, the gap between germline ends came to 6 bases. This CDR3 reads CASSETRPQHF. CDR3 nucleotides: TGTGCCAGCAGTGAGACTCGGCCCCAGCATTTT.

This clone was observed a single time. This sequence joins TRBV24-1 and TRBJ2-3; 8 bases are a match to TRBD1. Germline CDR1 reads KGHDR; CDR2 reads SFDVKD. Germline trimming cut 1 base from V and 4 bases from J; bases unmatched to any gene: 9. This CDR3 region has 17 residues. The CDR3 DNA follows: TGTGCCACCAGTGATTTACCTCTAGCAGGGGGCGCAGATACGCAGTATTTT. Translated: CATSDLPLAGGADTQYF.

The chain is built from TRBV28 and TRBJ1-5; 10 bases are shared with TRBD1. This CDR3 is 21 amino acids long. The germline CDR1 and CDR2 sequences are MDHEN and SYDVKM. The junction had 15 bases not matched to a gene; V was cut back by 1 base and J by 0 bases. CDR3 region: CASSLSRGTGAARYSNQPQHF. CDR3 DNA sequence: TGTGCCAGCAGTTTATCGAGGGGGACAGGGGCGGCTCGATATAGCAATCAGCCCCAGCATTTT.